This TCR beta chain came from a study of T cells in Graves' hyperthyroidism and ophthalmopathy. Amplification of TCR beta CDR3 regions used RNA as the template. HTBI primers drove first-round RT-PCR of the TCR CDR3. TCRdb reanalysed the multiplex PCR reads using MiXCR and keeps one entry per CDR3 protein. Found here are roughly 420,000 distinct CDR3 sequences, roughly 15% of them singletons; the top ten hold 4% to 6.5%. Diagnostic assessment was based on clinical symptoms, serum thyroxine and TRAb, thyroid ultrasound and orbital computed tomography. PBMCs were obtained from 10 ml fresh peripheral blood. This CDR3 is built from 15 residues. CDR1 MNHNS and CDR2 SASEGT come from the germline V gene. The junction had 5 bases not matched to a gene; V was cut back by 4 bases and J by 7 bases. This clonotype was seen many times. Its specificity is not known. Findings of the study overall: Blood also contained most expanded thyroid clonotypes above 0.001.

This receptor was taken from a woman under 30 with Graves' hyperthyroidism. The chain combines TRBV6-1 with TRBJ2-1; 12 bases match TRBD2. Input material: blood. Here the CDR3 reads CASSVTSGRGNEQFF. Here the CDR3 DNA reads TGTGCCAGCAGTGTGACTAGCGGGAGAGGAAATGAGCAGTTCTTC.